Each of the 9 T cell receptor beta chains below was sequenced from the same sample in a study of blood T cell repertoires in COVID-19. This table comes from immunoSEQ multiplex PCR, and its TCRdb copy is limited to in-frame clones, with some not included. The table shows over 350,000 clones, with more than 85% occurring only once. Specimen: peripheral blood. The origin of the receptors is a woman aged 25-40 years with acute or convalescent COVID-19.

The V gene is TRBV9, the J gene TRBJ2-7, with TRBD1 matching over 9 bases. In germline, CDR1 is SGDLS, CDR2 YYNGEE. J lost 5 bases, V lost 1 base, and 4 bases had no gene match. This CDR3 region has 14 residues. This CDR3 reads CASSVSQGANEQYF. The DNA of the CDR3 is TGTGCCAGCAGCGTATCACAGGGGGCTAACGAGCAGTACTTC.

The gene calls are TRBV10-1 and TRBJ2-3; D not resolved. V shed 3 bases and J shed 5 bases, with 9 bases lying between them. This CDR3 comprises 13 residues. Germline V gene sequence: CDR1 WNHNN, CDR2 SYGVQD (reference sequence). The CDR3 loop is CASSESLLDTQYF. The DNA of the CDR3 is TGCGCCAGCAGTGAATCCCTACTAGATACGCAGTATTTT.

The rearrangement uses TRBV5-1 and TRBJ1-5; perhaps TRBD1 as D (5 bases). Trimming left V 4 bases short and J 10 bases short, with 15 bases between. The CDR3 has 13 amino acids. CDR1 and CDR2 from the germline V gene are SGHRS and YFSETQ. Here the CDR3 reads CASSASGIGPQHF. The CDR3 DNA follows: TGCGCCAGCAGCGCCTCAGGGATAGGCCCCCAGCATTTT.

The chain is built from TRBV6-5 and TRBJ1-5; no clear D. The germline gives CDR1 MNHEY, CDR2 SVGAGI. The CDR3 spans 13 residues. The ends were cut back, 6 bases at V and 0 bases at J, with 6 bases in the middle. CDR3 in amino acids: CASRRNSNQPQHF. In DNA form, the CDR3 reads TGTGCCAGCAGGCGCAATAGCAATCAGCCCCAGCATTTT.

The chain uses TRBV14 and TRBJ2-5; D is unresolved. V lost 0 bases and J 4 bases, leaving 12 bases between the germline ends. Germline V CDR1 and CDR2: SGHDN, FVKESK. The CDR3 extends over 15 amino acids. The CDR3 DNA reads as TGTGCCAGCAGCCAAGAGTTCGGGTGGAGAGAGACCCAGTACTTC. It translates to CASSQEFGWRETQYF.

The rearrangement links TRBV28 to TRBJ1-2; TRBD1 matches 9 bases. Germline assignment: CDR1 MDHEN and CDR2 SYDVKM. The V gene end was trimmed by 6 bases and the J gene end by 5 bases; junction bases not matched to a gene: 7. The CDR3 has 14 residues. This chain's CDR3 is CASRWTGAGYGYTF. DNA of the CDR3: TGTGCCAGCAGATGGACAGGGGCAGGGTATGGCTACACCTTC.

This clone was observed many times. The same CDR3 can be traced to other DNA sequences in this sample. CDR3 in DNA: TGTGCCAGCAGTGACTCTAGCGGGGGGGCAGATACGCAGTATTTT. Amino acid sequence: CASSDSSGGADTQYF. The rearrangement uses TRBV6-4 and TRBJ2-3, with 11 bases matching TRBD2. The CDR3 runs to 15 residues. Germline lookup yields CDR1 MRHNA and CDR2 SNTAGT. V shed 0 bases and J 4 bases; nucleotides not matched to a gene: 0.

The chain carries TRBV12-3 or TRBV12-4 and TRBJ2-7; D is unresolved. The CDR3 is 12 residues long. The V end was cut by 2 bases, the J end by 3 bases, with 5 bases between. The CDR3 coding sequence is TGTGCCAGCAGTTTACCGGGCTACGAGCAGTACTTC. Amino acid sequence: CASSLPGYEQYF.

This chain links TRBV4-1 with TRBJ1-1; D is ambiguous. Per the germline V gene, CDR1 is MGHRA and CDR2 is YSYEKL. This CDR3 comprises 15 residues. V was pared by 3 bases and J by 0 bases, with 11 bases between. For the CDR3, the DNA is TGCGCCAGCAGCCAGGAGGCGGGAGTGAACACTGAAGCTTTCTTT. Translated: CASSQEAGVNTEAFF.